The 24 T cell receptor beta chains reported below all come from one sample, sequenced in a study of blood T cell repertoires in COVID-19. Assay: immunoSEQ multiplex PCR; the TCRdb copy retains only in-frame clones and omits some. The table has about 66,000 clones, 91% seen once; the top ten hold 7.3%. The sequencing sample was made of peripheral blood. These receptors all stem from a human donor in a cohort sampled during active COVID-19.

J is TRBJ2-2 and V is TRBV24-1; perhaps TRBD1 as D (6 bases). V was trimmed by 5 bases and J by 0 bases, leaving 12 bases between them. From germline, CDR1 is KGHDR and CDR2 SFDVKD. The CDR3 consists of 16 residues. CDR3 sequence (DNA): TGTGCCACCAGTGCCCTGGGACACGCGAACACCGGGGAGCTGTTTTTT. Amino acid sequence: CATSALGHANTGELFF.

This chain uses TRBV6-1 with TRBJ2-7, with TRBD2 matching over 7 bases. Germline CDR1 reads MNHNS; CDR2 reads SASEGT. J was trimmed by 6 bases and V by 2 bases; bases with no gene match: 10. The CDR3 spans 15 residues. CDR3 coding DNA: TGTGCCAGCAGTGAACGGGCGGGAGTAGACCGCGAGCAGTACTTC. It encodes CASSERAGVDREQYF.

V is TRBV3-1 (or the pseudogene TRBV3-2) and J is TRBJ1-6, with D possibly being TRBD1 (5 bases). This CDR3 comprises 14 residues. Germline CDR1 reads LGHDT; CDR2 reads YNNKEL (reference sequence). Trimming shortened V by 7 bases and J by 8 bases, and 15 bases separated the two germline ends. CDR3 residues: CASNQEAGDSPLHF. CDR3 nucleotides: TGTGCCAGCAACCAGGAGGCGGGGGATTCACCCCTCCACTTT.

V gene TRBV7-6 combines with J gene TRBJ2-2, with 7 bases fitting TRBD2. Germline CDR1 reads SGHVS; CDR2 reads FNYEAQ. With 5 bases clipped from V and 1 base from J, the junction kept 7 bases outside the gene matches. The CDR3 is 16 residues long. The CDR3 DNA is TGTGCCAGCAGCCCCATTTCGGGGGGGAACACCGGGGAGCTGTTTTTT. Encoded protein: CASSPISGGNTGELFF.

The CDR3 nucleotides read TGTGCCAGCAGCTTAGGCCCAGGGAAAGAGACCCAGTACTTC. As protein: CASSLGPGKETQYF. V gene TRBV11-3 combines with J gene TRBJ2-5; maybe TRBD1 (5 bases). Trimming cost V 1 base and J 3 bases, with 9 bases left between them. The CDR3 is 14 amino acids. Germline lookup yields CDR1 SGHNT and CDR2 YENEEA.

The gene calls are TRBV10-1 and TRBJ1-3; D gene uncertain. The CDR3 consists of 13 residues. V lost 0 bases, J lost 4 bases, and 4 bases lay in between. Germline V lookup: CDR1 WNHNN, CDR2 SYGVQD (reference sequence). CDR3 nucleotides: TGCGCCAGCAGTGAGTCCGTAGGAAACACCATATATTTT. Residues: CASSESVGNTIYF.

CDR3 nucleotide sequence: TGTGCCAGTAGCCTCTTTTCGCGGGTGGGTAGCAATCAGCCCCAGCATTTT. This sequence encodes CASSLFSRVGSNQPQHF. This rearrangement joins TRBV19 to TRBJ1-5; no definite D call. The CDR3 has 17 residues. Deletions cut 6 bases from V and 0 bases from J, with 18 bases between. CDR1 and CDR2 from the germline V gene are LNHDA and SQIVND (reference sequence).

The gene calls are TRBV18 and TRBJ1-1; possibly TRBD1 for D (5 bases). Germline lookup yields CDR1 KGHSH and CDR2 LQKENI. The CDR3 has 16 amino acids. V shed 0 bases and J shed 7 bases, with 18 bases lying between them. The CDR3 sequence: CASSPPDRYQQGEAFF. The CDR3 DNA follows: TGTGCCAGCTCACCACCGGATCGTTACCAGCAGGGTGAAGCTTTCTTT.

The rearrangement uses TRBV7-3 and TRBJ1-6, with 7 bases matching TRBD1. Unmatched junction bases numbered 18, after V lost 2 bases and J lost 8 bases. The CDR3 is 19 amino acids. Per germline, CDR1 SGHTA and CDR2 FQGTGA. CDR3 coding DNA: TGTGCCAGCAGCTTATACGGGGACGGTACAGGGGTTATTGATTCACCCCTCCACTTT. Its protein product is CASSLYGDGTGVIDSPLHF.

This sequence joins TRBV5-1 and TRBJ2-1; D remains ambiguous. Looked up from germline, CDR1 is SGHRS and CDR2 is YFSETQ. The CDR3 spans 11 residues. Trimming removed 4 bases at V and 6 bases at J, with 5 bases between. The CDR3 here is CASSLGNEQFF. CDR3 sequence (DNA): TGCGCCAGCAGCCTCGGCAATGAGCAGTTCTTC.

Here the CDR3 reads CASSPRTALNSNTGELFF. For the CDR3, the DNA is TGTGCCAGCAGCCCGAGGACAGCCCTCAATTCGAACACCGGGGAGCTGTTTTTT. The V gene is TRBV9, the J gene TRBJ2-2, with TRBD1 as a possible D gene (6 bases). Per the germline V gene, CDR1 is SGDLS and CDR2 is YYNGEE. CDR3 length: 18 residues. V was cut by 4 bases and J by 0 bases, with 19 bases left in between.

The CDR3 here is CASSPTGHPRPFF. The CDR3 DNA sequence: TGTGCCAGCAGCCCCACAGGGCACCCTCGCCCGTTCTTC. This sequence joins TRBV7-3 and TRBJ2-1; tentative D call: TRBD1 (6 bases). There are 13 residues in the CDR3. The germline gives CDR1 SGHTA, CDR2 FQGTGA. Trimming shortened V by 5 bases and J by 15 bases, and 20 bases separated the two germline ends.

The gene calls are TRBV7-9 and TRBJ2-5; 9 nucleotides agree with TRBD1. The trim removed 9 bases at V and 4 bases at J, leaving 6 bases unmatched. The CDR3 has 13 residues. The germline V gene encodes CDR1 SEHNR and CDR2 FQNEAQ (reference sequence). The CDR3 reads CASHRQGGETQYF. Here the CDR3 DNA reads TGTGCCAGTCATAGACAGGGGGGAGAGACCCAGTACTTC.

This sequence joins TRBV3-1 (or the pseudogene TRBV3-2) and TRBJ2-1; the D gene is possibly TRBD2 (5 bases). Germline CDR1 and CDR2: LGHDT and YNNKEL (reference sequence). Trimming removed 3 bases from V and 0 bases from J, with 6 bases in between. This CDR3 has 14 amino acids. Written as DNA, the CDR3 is TGTGCCAGCAGCCAGGGGAGCTCCTACAATGAGCAGTTCTTC. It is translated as CASSQGSSYNEQFF.

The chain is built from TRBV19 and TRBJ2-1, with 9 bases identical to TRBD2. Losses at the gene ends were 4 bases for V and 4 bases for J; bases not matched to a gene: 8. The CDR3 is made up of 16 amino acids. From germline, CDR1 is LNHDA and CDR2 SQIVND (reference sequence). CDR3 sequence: CASSRGTSQNYNEQFF. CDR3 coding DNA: TGTGCCAGTAGTAGGGGGACTAGCCAAAATTACAATGAGCAGTTCTTC.

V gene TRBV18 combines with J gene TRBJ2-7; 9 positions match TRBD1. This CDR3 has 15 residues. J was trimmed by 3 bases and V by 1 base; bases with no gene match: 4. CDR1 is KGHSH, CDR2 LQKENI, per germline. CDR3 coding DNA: TGTGCCAGCTCACCACAGACAGGGGGGGACTACGAGCAGTACTTC. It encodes CASSPQTGGDYEQYF.

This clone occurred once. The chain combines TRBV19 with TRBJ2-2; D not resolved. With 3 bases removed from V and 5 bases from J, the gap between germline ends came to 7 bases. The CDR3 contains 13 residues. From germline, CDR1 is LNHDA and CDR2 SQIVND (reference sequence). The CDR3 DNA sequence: TGTGCCAGTAGTATTATCACTACCGGGGAGCTGTTTTTT. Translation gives CASSIITTGELFF.

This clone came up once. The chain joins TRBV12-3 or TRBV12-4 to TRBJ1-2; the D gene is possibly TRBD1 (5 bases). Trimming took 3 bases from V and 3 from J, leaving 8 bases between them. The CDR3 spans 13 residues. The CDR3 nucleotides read TGTGCCAGCAGTTTGGACACCGACTATGGCTACACCTTC. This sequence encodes CASSLDTDYGYTF.

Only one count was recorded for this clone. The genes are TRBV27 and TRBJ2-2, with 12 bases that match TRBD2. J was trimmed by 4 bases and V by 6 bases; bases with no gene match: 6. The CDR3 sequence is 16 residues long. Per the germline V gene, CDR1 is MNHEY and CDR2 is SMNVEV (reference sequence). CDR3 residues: CASSRLAGEGTGELFF. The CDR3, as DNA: TGTGCCAGCAGCCGACTAGCGGGAGAAGGCACCGGGGAGCTGTTTTTT.

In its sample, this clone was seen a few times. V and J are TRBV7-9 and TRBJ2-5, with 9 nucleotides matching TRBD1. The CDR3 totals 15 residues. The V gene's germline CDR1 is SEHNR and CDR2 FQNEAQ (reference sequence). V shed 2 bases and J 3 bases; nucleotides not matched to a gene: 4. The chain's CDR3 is CASSLTGQGKETQYF. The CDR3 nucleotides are TGTGCCAGCAGCTTAACGGGACAGGGCAAAGAGACCCAGTACTTC. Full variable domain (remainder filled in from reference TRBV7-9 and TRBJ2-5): DTGVSQNPRHKITKRGQNVTFRCDPISEHNRLYWYRQTLGQGPEFLTYFQNEAQLEKSRLLSDRFSAERPKGSFSTLEIQRTEQGDSAMYLCASSLTGQGKETQYFGPGTRLLVL.

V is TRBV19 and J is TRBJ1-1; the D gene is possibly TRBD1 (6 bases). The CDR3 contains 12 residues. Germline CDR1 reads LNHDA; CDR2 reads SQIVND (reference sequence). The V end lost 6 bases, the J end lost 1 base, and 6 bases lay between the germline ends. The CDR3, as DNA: TGTGCCAGTAGCAGGGGGAACACTGAAGCTTTCTTT. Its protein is CASSRGNTEAFF.

The CDR3 protein is CASSLDSSGNTIYF. The CDR3 DNA sequence: TGTGCCAGCAGCTTGGACAGCTCTGGAAACACCATATATTTT. The J gene is TRBJ1-3, the V gene TRBV7-3, with D possibly matching TRBD1 (6 bases). V was cut by 3 bases and J by 0 bases, with 6 bases left in between. The CDR3 is 14 amino acids. CDR1 and CDR2 (germline): SGHTA, FQGTGA.

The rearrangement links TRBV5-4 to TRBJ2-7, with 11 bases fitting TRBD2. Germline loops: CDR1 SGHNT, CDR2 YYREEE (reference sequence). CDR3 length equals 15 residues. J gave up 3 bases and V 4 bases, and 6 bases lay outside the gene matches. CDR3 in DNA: TGTGCCAGCAGCAGGACTAGCGGGTCGTACTACGAGCAGTACTTC. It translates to CASSRTSGSYYEQYF.

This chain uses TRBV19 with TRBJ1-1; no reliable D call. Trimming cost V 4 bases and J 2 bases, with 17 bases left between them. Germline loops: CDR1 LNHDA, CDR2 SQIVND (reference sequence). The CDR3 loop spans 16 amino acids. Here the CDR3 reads CASSTPGPYSNTEAFF. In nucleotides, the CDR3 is TGTGCCAGTAGTACACCGGGTCCTTATAGTAACACTGAAGCTTTCTTT.